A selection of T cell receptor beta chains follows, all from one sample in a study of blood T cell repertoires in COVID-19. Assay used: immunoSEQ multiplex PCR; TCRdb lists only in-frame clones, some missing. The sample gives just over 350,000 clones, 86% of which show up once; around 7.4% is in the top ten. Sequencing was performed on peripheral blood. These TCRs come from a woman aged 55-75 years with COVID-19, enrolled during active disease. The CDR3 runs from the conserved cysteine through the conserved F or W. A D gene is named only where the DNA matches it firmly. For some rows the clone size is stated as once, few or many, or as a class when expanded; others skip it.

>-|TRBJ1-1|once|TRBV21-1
CASSKGREGLNTEAFF
TGTGCCAGCAGCAAAGGAAGGGAGGGTCTGAACACTGAAGCTTTCTTT
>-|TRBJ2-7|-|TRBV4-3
CASSQEAQGLSYEQYF
TGCGCCAGCAGCCAGGAGGCCCAGGGACTTTCCTACGAGCAGTACTTC
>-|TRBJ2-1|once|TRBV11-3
CASSLSRAASASYNEQFF
TGTGCCAGCAGCTTAAGTAGGGCGGCTAGCGCTTCCTACAATGAGCAGTTCTTC
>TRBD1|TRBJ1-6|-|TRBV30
CAWSLGQGYSPLHF
TGTGCCTGGAGTCTTGGACAGGGCTATTCACCCCTCCACTTT
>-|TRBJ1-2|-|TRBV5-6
CASSLWGDGYTF
TGTGCCAGCAGCTTGTGGGGGGATGGCTACACCTTC
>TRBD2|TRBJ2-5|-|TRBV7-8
CASSLLSSGGPLQETQYF
TGTGCCAGCAGCTTATTATCTAGCGGGGGGCCGCTACAAGAGACCCAGTACTTC
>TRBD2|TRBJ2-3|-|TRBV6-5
CASSYSTSGPTDTQYF
TGTGCCAGCAGTTACTCGACTAGCGGCCCCACAGATACGCAGTATTTT
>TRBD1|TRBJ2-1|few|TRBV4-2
CASSQPQGLNEQFF
TGTGCCAGCAGCCAGCCACAGGGGCTTAATGAGCAGTTCTTC
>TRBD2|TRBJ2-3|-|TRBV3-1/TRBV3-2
CASSQEASGGLDTQYF
TGTGCCAGCAGCCAAGAAGCAAGCGGGGGGTTGGATACGCAGTATTTT
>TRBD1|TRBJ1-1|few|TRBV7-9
CASSTGTGDTEAFF
TGTGCCAGCAGCACCGGGACAGGAGACACTGAAGCTTTCTTT
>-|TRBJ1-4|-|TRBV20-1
CSASGGLFEKLFF
TGCAGTGCTAGTGGAGGGCTATTTGAAAAACTGTTTTTT
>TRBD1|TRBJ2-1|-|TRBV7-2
CASSQGTAYNEQFF
TGTGCCAGCAGCCAGGGGACAGCATACAATGAGCAGTTCTTC
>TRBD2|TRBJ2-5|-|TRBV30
CAWTPNSGAQETQYF
TGTGCCTGGACGCCCAATAGCGGGGCCCAAGAGACCCAGTACTTC
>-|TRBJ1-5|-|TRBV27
CASSDGQSNQPQHF
TGTGCCAGCAGTGATGGACAGAGCAATCAGCCCCAGCATTTT
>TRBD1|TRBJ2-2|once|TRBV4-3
CASSQDPGGNTGELFF
TGCGCCAGCAGCCAAGATCCAGGGGGAAACACCGGGGAGCTGTTTTTT
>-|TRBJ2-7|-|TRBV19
CASSKEAGFYEQYF
TGTGCCAGTAGTAAGGAAGCAGGCTTCTACGAGCAGTACTTC
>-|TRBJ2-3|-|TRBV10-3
CAIGGSSDTQYF
TGTGCCATCGGGGGGTCCTCAGATACGCAGTATTTT
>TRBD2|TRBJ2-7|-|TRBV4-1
CASSQAGGNYEQYF
TGCGCCAGCAGCCAAGCGGGGGGGAACTACGAGCAGTACTTC
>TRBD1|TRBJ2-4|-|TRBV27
CATGQGGKNIQYF
TGTGCCACTGGACAGGGGGGCAAAAACATTCAGTACTTC
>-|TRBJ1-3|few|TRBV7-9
CASSLVRDLPFSGNTIYF
TGTGCCAGCAGCTTAGTACGGGACTTACCCTTCTCTGGAAACACCATATATTTT
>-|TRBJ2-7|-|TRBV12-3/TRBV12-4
CASSLQREQYF
TGTGCCAGCAGTCTGCAGCGAGAGCAGTACTTC
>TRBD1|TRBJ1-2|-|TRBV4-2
CASSQTGTGRINYGYTF
TGTGCCAGCAGCCAGACCGGGACAGGAAGAATTAACTATGGCTACACCTTC
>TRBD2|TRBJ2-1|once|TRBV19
CASSIWASGGAYNEQFF
TGTGCCAGTAGTATTTGGGCTAGCGGGGGGGCCTACAATGAGCAGTTCTTC
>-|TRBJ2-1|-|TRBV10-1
CASSEGGHFYNEQFF
TGCGCCAGCAGTGAGGGGGGCCATTTTTACAATGAGCAGTTCTTC
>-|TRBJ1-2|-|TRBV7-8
CASSLEGGRGRALNYGYTF
TGTGCCAGCAGCTTAGAAGGCGGGAGGGGCAGGGCCCTTAACTATGGCTACACCTTC
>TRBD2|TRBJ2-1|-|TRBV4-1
CASSFGGGGNEQFF
TGCGCCAGCAGTTTCGGCGGGGGGGGAAATGAGCAGTTCTTC
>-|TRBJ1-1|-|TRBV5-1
CASSLVPGLDTEAFF
TGCGCCAGCAGCTTGGTGCCGGGTTTGGACACTGAAGCTTTCTTT
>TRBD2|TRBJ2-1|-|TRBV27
CASTLFSGGAMDEQFF
TGTGCCAGCACCTTATTCAGCGGGGGGGCCATGGATGAGCAGTTCTTC
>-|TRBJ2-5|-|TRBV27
CASSLSSPAGALGETQYF
TGTGCCAGCAGTTTATCGAGTCCAGCGGGTGCACTCGGGGAGACCCAGTACTTC
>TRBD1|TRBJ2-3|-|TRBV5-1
CASSSGTGEDTQYF
TGCGCCAGCAGCTCAGGGACAGGGGAAGATACGCAGTATTTT
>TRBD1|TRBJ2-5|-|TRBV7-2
CASSSPLQGSGETQYF
TGTGCCAGCAGCTCCCCGCTACAGGGGAGTGGAGAGACCCAGTACTTC
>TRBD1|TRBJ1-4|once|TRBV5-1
CASRGEGQVGEKLFF
TGCGCCAGCAGAGGTGAAGGACAGGTCGGGGAAAAACTGTTTTTT
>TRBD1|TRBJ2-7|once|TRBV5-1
CASSLRTGATYEQYF
TGCGCCAGCAGCTTGAGGACAGGGGCAACCTACGAGCAGTACTTC
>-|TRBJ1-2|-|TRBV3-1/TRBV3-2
CASSQDRGYGYTF
TGTGCCAGCAGCCAAGATCGCGGCTATGGCTACACCTTC
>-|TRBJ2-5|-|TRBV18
CASSPAQGYQETQYF
TGTGCCAGCTCACCCGCTCAGGGGTACCAAGAGACCCAGTACTTC
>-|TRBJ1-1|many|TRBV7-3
CASRRQGDTEAFF
TGTGCCAGCCGTCGTCAGGGCGATACTGAAGCTTTCTTT
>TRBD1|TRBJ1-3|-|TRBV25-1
CASKESGQRSGNTIYF
TGTGCCAGCAAGGAATCGGGACAGCGCTCTGGAAACACCATATATTTT
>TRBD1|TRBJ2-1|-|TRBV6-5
CATRGTGGRNEQFF
TGTGCCACTAGGGGGACAGGGGGGAGGAATGAGCAGTTCTTC
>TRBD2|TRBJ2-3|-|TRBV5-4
CASSLASGTRTDTQYF
TGTGCCAGCAGCTTAGCCAGCGGGACCCGCACAGATACGCAGTATTTT
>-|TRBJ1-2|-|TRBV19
CASSQTGNYGYTF
TGTGCCAGTAGTCAGACGGGGAACTATGGCTACACCTTC
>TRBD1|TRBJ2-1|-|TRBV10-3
CAISASTGEGIQFF
TGTGCCATCAGTGCCTCGACAGGGGAAGGAATCCAGTTCTTC
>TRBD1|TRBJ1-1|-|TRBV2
CASSPLGQEGTEAFF
TGTGCCAGCAGTCCTTTGGGACAGGAGGGCACTGAAGCTTTCTTT
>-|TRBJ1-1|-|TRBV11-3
CASSFGRKAFF
TGTGCCAGCAGCTTTGGCAGAAAAGCTTTCTTT
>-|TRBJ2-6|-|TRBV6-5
CASTDTSSGANVLTF
TGTGCCAGCACCGACACTAGCTCTGGGGCCAACGTCCTGACTTTC
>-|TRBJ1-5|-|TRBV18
CASSSFRQVPNQPQHF
TGTGCCAGCTCATCTTTCCGACAGGTACCAAATCAGCCCCAGCATTTT
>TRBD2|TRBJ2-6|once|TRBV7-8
CASSLGSGGSGANVLTF
TGTGCCAGCAGCCTAGGTAGCGGGGGCTCTGGGGCCAACGTCCTGACTTTC
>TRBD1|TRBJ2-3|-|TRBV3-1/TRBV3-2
CASSQDYLDRVSTDTQYF
TGTGCCAGCAGCCAAGATTACCTAGACAGGGTGAGTACAGATACGCAGTATTTT
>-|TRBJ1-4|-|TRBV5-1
CASSLAPSTNEKLFF
TGCGCCAGCAGCTTGGCCCCATCAACTAATGAAAAACTGTTTTTT
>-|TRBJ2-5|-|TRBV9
CASSPSGDYQETQYF
TGTGCCAGCAGCCCCTCGGGGGATTACCAAGAGACCCAGTACTTC
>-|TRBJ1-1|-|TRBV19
CASSARWDTEAFF
TGTGCCAGTAGTGCCAGGTGGGACACTGAAGCTTTCTTT
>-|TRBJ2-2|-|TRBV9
CASSVGAANTGELFF
TGTGCCAGCAGCGTAGGGGCAGCCAACACCGGGGAGCTGTTTTTT
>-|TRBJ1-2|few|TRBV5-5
CASSPRQDPLNYGYTF
TGTGCCAGCAGCCCCCGACAGGACCCCCTCAACTATGGCTACACCTTC
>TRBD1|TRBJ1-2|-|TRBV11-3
CASSPWTGDYGYTF
TGTGCCAGCAGCCCATGGACAGGGGACTATGGCTACACCTTC
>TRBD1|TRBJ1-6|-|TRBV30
CAWSVLRGRRSPLHF
TGTGCCTGGAGTGTACTCAGGGGGCGAAGGTCACCCCTCCACTTT